This T cell receptor beta chain was observed in a study of T cell responses to AZD1222 COVID-19 vaccine. Germline trimming cut 6 bases from V and 4 bases from J; bases unmatched to any gene: 11. The germline CDR1 and CDR2 sequences are SEHNR and FQNEAQ (reference sequence). The CDR3 spans 16 residues. Sequenced by immunoSEQ multiplex PCR; TCRdb stores in-frame clones only, minus some. The table lists 150,000 to 180,000 clones, 80% to 90% of them singletons. The clonotype was recovered from an adult in good health. J is TRBJ2-7 and V is TRBV7-9, with 11 bases aligning to TRBD2. Sequencing used peripheral blood, obtained on day 0 of MenACWY control vaccination. The CDR3, as DNA: TGTGCCAGCAGACAAGCCGGGACTAGCGGCCGGTACGAGCAGTACTTC. It codes for CASRQAGTSGRYEQYF. Complete variable domain (other parts from reference TRBV7-9 and TRBJ2-7): DTGVSQNPRHKITKRGQNVTFRCDPISEHNRLYWYRQTLGQGPEFLTYFQNEAQLEKSRLLSDRFSAERPKGSFSTLEIQRTEQGDSAMYLCASRQAGTSGRYEQYFGPGTRLTVT.